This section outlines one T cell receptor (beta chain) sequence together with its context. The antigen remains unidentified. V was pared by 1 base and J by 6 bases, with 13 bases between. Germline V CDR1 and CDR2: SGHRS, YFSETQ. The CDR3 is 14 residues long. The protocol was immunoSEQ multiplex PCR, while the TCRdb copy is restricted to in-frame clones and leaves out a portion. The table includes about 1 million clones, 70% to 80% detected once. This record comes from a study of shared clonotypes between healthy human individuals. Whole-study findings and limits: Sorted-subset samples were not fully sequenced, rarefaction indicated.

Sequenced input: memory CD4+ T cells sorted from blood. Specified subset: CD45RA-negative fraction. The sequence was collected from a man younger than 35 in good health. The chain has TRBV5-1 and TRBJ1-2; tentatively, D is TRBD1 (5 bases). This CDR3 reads CASSLTSGSHGYTF. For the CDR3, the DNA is TGCGCCAGCAGCTTGACCTCAGGGTCCCATGGCTACACCTTC.